The clone carrying this T cell receptor beta chain was seen only a few times. This record comes from a study of beta chain features in type 1 diabetes. V was pared by 0 bases and J by 4 bases, with 6 bases of the junction left unmatched. Germline V CDR1 and CDR2: MGHRA, YSYEKL. The CDR3 has 16 amino acids. Every isolated RNA sample was fully reverse transcribed, so sequencing captured expressed TCRB transcripts. Clones were read by immunoSEQ multiplex PCR, and TCRdb kept only the in-frame ones, dropping some. The profile shows 60,000 or so clones, roughly 60% of them singletons. The specimen was Tregs from blood. The J gene is TRBJ2-1, the V gene TRBV4-1; 7 bases are a match to TRBD2. The receptor was isolated from a woman aged 18-29 years in good health. Here the CDR3 DNA reads TGCGCCAGCAGCCAAGATAGTACTAGCGAATACAATGAGCAGTTCTTC. As protein: CASSQDSTSEYNEQFF.